Shown below are 12 T cell receptor beta chains from a single sample sequenced in a study of cytomegalovirus exposure and HLA in healthy donors. PCR primers comprised 60 Vbeta and 13 Jbeta primers. The repertoire was sequenced with immunoSEQ multiplex PCR; TCRdb's copy has only in-frame clones and lacks some. The sample includes 140,000 to 150,000 clones. Sequenced input: PBMCs. The origin of the receptors is a male donor in good health and CMV-seronegative.

As to this clone: Sequence at one end of the junction differs from germline and may be a read error. This chain connects TRBV7-9 to TRBJ2-2, with TRBD2 identical over 9 bases. CDR3 length: 15 amino acids. Germline lookup yields CDR1 SEHNR and CDR2 FQNEAQ (reference sequence). CDR3 coding DNA: TGTGCCAGCAGCCAAGGACTAGCGAAGACCGGGGAGCTGTTTTTT. Protein: CASSQGLAKTGELFF.

CDR3 region: CSVATDQGEGYTF. In DNA, the CDR3 is TGCAGCGTCGCCACGGACCAGGGGGAAGGCTACACCTTC. The V call is TRBV29-1, the J call TRBJ1-2; 7 bases line up with TRBD1. The V gene end was trimmed by 6 bases and the J gene end by 8 bases; junction bases not matched to a gene: 12. The CDR3 runs 13 residues. CDR1 is SQVTM, CDR2 ANQGSEA, per germline.

The V call is TRBV18, the J call TRBJ1-1; no definite D call. Germline CDR1 is KGHSH and CDR2 is LQKENI. CDR3 length equals 14 residues. Trimming left V 0 bases short and J 1 base short, with 6 bases between. CDR3 DNA sequence: TGTGCCAGCTCACCACCCCGGGGGAACACTGAAGCTTTCTTT. Its translation is CASSPPRGNTEAFF.

The rearrangement uses TRBV10-3 and TRBJ2-1, with 10 positions matching TRBD2. V lost 5 bases to trimming and J lost 1 base; unmatched junction nucleotides: 5. The CDR3 loop spans 16 amino acids. Germline V gene data show CDR1 as ENHRY and CDR2 as SYGVKD. The CDR3 DNA reads TGTGCCATCAGTAATCCTAGCGGGAGATCCTACAATGAGCAGTTCTTC. It yields the protein CAISNPSGRSYNEQFF.

The rearrangement joins TRBV5-1 to TRBJ2-3; 9 bases are shared with TRBD2. After removal of 0 bases from V and 4 bases from J, the junction contained 6 bases not matched to a gene. Germline values: CDR1 SGHRS, CDR2 YFSETQ. CDR3 length: 16 amino acids. The CDR3 DNA reads TGCGCCAGCAGCTTGGCCCTAGCGGGAAGCGCAGATACGCAGTATTTT. Its protein product is CASSLALAGSADTQYF.

The chain employs TRBV6-5 and TRBJ1-2, with D tentatively TRBD1 (5 bases). V shed 11 bases and J shed 1 base, with 20 bases lying between them. The CDR3 consists of 15 residues. CDR1 is MNHEY and CDR2 is SVGAGI in the germline V gene. The CDR3 region is CACYPPGALNYGYTF. The CDR3 DNA reads TGTGCCTGCTATCCCCCTGGGGCACTTAACTATGGCTACACCTTC.

V usage is TRBV25-1 and J usage is TRBJ1-1; D is unclear. Germline V CDR1 and CDR2: MGHDK, SYGVNS. The CDR3 runs 12 residues. The ends were cut back, 4 bases at V and 11 bases at J, with 14 bases in the middle. The CDR3: CASSGVGFSAFF. In DNA form, the CDR3 reads TGTGCCAGCAGTGGGGTCGGGTTTAGCGCTTTCTTT.

The chain is built from TRBV30 and TRBJ1-3; TRBD1 agrees at 8 bases. CDR1 is GTSNPN and CDR2 is SVGIG in the germline V gene (reference sequence). CDR3 size: 13 residues. J was trimmed by 8 bases and V by 2 bases; bases with no gene match: 5. The CDR3 nucleotides read TGTGCCTGGAGTATGACAGGGGCGGACACCATATATTTT. Protein: CAWSMTGADTIYF.

This chain connects TRBV6-5 to TRBJ1-1; a possible D gene is TRBD1 (5 bases). The CDR3 totals 14 residues. V was trimmed by 6 bases and J by 5 bases, leaving 16 bases between them. CDR1 is MNHEY, CDR2 SVGAGI, per germline. The CDR3 DNA follows: TGTGCCAGCAGCCCCTCCGGGGGTCGGACTGAAGCTTTCTTT. This codes for CASSPSGGRTEAFF.

V is TRBV5-1 and J is TRBJ2-5; D is uncertain. Trimming removed 4 bases from V and 2 bases from J, with 15 bases in between. The CDR3 is 15 residues long. Germline V lookup: CDR1 SGHRS, CDR2 YFSETQ. The CDR3 protein is CASSPRLSRQETQYF. The CDR3 DNA is TGCGCCAGCAGCCCCAGGTTATCCAGACAAGAGACCCAGTACTTC.

The gene calls are TRBV7-9 and TRBJ1-4, with TRBD1 matching over 7 bases. CDR3 length: 15 amino acids. Trimming at V came to 6 bases and at J to 5 bases, leaving 9 bases not matched to a gene. Germline values: CDR1 SEHNR, CDR2 FQNEAQ (reference sequence). The CDR3 DNA is TGTGCCAGCAGTCTCGGACAGGCTGAAAATGAAAAACTGTTTTTT. Amino acid sequence: CASSLGQAENEKLFF.

The J gene is TRBJ2-1, the V gene TRBV30; 7 nucleotides line up with TRBD2. The trim removed 2 bases at V and 1 base at J, leaving 11 bases unmatched. The CDR3 runs to 17 residues. Germline values: CDR1 GTSNPN, CDR2 SVGIG (reference sequence). In DNA, the CDR3 is TGTGCCTGGAGTAGGGTTGGGCTAGCGGATTCCTACAATGAGCAGTTCTTC. It specifies CAWSRVGLADSYNEQFF.